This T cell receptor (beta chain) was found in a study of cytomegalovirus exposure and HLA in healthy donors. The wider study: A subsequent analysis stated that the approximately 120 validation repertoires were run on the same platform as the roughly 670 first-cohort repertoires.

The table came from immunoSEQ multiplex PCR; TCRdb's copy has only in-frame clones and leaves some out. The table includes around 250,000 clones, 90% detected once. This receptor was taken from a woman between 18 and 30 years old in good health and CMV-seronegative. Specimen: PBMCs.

This CDR3 is CASSKPTRGVNEQFF. CDR3 nucleotides: TGTGCCAGTAGTAAGCCCACCAGGGGGGTGAATGAGCAGTTCTTC. V usage is TRBV19 and J usage is TRBJ2-1, with a weak D call TRBD1 (7 bases). Looked up from germline, CDR1 is LNHDA and CDR2 is SQIVND (reference sequence). The CDR3 length is 15 residues. The V and J ends lost 4 bases and 7 bases respectively, with 17 bases between them.